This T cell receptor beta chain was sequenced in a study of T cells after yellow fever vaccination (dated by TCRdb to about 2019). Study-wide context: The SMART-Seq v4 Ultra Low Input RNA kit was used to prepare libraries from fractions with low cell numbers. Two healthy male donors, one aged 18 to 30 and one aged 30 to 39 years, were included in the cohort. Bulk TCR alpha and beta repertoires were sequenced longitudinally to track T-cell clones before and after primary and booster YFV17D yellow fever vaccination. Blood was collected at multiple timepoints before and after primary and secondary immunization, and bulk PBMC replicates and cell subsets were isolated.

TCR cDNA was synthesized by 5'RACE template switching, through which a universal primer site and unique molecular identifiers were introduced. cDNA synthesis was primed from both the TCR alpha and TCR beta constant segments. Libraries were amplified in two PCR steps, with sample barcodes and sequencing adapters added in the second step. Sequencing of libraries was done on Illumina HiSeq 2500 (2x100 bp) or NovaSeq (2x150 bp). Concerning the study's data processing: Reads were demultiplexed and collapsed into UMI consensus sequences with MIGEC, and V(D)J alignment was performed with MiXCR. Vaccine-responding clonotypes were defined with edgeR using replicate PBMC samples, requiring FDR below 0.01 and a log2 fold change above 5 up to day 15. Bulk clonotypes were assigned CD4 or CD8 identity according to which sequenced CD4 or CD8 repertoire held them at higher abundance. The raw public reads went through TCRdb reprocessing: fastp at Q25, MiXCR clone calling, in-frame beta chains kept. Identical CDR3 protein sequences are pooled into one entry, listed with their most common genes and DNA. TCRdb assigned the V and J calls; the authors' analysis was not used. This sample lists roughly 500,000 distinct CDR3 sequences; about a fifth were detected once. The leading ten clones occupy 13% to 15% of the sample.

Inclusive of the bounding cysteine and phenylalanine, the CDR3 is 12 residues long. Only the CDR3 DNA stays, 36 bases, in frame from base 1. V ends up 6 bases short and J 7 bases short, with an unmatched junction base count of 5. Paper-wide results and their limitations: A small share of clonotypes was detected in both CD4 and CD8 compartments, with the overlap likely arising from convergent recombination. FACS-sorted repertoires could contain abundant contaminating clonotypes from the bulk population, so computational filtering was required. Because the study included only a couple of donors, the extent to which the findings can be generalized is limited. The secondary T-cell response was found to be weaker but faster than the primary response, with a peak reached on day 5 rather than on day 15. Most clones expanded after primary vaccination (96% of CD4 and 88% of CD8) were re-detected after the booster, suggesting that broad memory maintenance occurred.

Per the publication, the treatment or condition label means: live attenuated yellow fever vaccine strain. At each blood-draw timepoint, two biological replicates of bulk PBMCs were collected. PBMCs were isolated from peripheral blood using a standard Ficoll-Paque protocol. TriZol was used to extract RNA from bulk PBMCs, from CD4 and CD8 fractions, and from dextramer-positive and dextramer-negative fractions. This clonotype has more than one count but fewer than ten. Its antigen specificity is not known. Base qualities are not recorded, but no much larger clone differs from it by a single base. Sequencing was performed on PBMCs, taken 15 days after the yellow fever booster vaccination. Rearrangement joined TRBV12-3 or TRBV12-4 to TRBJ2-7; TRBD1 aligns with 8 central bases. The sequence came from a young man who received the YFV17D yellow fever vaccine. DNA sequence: TGTGCCAGCAGCATGACAGGGGCTGAGCAGTACTTC. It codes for CASSMTGAEQYF.